Listed here is a single T cell receptor beta chain. Its antigen is unknown. These data belong to a study of cytomegalovirus exposure and HLA in healthy donors. Regarding the study as a whole: Per a prior analysis, the majority of TCR beta V segments were productive roughly 87% or roughly 30% of the time.

Trimming removed 5 bases at V and 2 bases at J, with 11 bases between. From germline, CDR1 is SGHTA and CDR2 FQGTGA. The CDR3 consists of 14 residues. The PCR had 60 Vbeta and 13 Jbeta primers. Here immunoSEQ multiplex PCR was the method, and the copy in TCRdb shows in-frame clones only, minus some. In the table there are about 140,000 clones, 76% of which are singletons. This chain joins TRBV7-3 and TRBJ2-3, with D possibly matching TRBD2 (6 bases). The source of this sequence is a middle-aged man in good health and CMV-seronegative. Sequencing was done on a sample of PBMCs. CDR3: CASSQGLDTDTQYF. The CDR3 nucleotides read TGTGCCAGCAGCCAGGGACTTGACACAGATACGCAGTATTTT.